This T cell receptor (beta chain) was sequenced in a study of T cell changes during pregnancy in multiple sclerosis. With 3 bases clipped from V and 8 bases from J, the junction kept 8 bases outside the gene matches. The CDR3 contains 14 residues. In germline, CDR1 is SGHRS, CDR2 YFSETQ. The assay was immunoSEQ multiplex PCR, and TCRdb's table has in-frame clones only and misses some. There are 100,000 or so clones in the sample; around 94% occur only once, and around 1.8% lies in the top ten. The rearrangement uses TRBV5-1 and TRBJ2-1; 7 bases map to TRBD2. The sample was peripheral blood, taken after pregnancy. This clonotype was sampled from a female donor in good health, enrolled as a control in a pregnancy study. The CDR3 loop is CASSWGTKGDEQFF. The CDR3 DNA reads TGCGCCAGCAGCTGGGGGACTAAAGGCGATGAGCAGTTCTTC.